This T cell receptor (beta chain) comes out of a study of identifying expanded T cells in peripheral blood. Trimming shortened V by 1 base and J by 4 bases, and 10 bases separated the two germline ends. This CDR3 comprises 14 residues. Germline CDR1 is KGHSH and CDR2 is LQKENI. Profiling relied on immunoSEQ multiplex PCR, and the TCRdb table lists in-frame clones only, not all of them. The data show about 130,000 clones, less than 90% seen once. For this clone: Its specificity is unknown.

Whole-study results and caveats: Variance in clone template counts between approximately two-week samples significantly increased with total template count across all healthy donors.

Sequencing was carried out using blood. V is TRBV18 and J is TRBJ1-1, with D perhaps matching TRBD1 (5 bases). This TCR was recovered from a person aged 18-70 years in good health. The CDR3 nucleotides are TGTGCCAGCTCACCACGGGGGGGTTTCACTGAAGCTTTCTTT. It codes for CASSPRGGFTEAFF. The entire variable domain, with the rest obtained from reference TRBV18 and TRBJ1-1, is as follows: NAGVMQNPRHLVRRRGQEARLRCSPMKGHSHVYWYRQLPEEGLKFMVYLQKENIIDESGMPKERFSAEFPKEGPSILRIQQVVRGDSAAYFCASSPRGGFTEAFFGQGTRLTVV.